A single sample is the source of the 24 T cell receptor beta chains below, sequenced in a study of blood T cell repertoires in COVID-19. Here immunoSEQ multiplex PCR was the method, and the copy in TCRdb shows in-frame clones only, minus some. The sample lists 70,000 to 80,000 clones; approximately 89% were seen once. Sequenced input: peripheral blood. The receptors here all came from a woman of 80 years or more with active or convalescent COVID-19.

The chain is built from TRBV24-1 and TRBJ2-7, with no clear D. Trimming pared 12 bases from V and 5 bases from J, leaving 22 bases between. There are 14 residues in the CDR3. Germline loops: CDR1 KGHDR, CDR2 SFDVKD. The CDR3 DNA reads TGTGCCCCACCACTTATACCAAGCGCCGACGAGCAGTACTTC. This translates into CAPPLIPSADEQYF.

The chain uses TRBV30 and TRBJ1-6, with 9 nucleotides matching TRBD1. Trimming took 1 base from V and 10 from J; bases not matched to a gene: 11. The CDR3 has 16 amino acids. In germline, CDR1 is GTSNPN, CDR2 SVGIG (reference sequence). The chain's CDR3 is CAWSATGGFTLSPLHF. The CDR3 nucleotides are TGTGCCTGGAGTGCGACAGGGGGTTTTACCCTCTCACCCCTCCACTTT.

The table lists this clone with a few counts. Other DNA sequences in this specimen translate into the identical CDR3. The chain has TRBV2 and TRBJ2-3, with unresolved D. The CDR3 is 12 amino acids. The germline V gene encodes CDR1 SNHLY and CDR2 FYNNEI. Trimming shortened V by 4 bases and J by 3 bases, and 5 bases separated the two germline ends. Here the CDR3 reads CASSVETDTQYF. The CDR3 region has the DNA TGTGCCAGCAGTGTAGAGACAGATACGCAGTATTTT.

This chain connects TRBV28 to TRBJ2-7; 7 bases match TRBD2. Per the germline V gene, CDR1 is MDHEN and CDR2 is SYDVKM. J lost 2 bases, V lost 3 bases, and 7 bases had no gene match. The CDR3 consists of 15 residues. CDR3 in amino acids: CASSFGLAVPYEQYF. CDR3 nucleotides: TGTGCCAGCAGTTTCGGTCTAGCGGTCCCCTACGAGCAGTACTTC.

This chain joins TRBV5-1 and TRBJ2-3, with 7 bases aligning to TRBD2. The CDR3 is 15 amino acids. From germline, CDR1 is SGHRS and CDR2 YFSETQ. The junction had 7 bases not matched to a gene; V was cut back by 3 bases and J by 3 bases. CDR3 DNA sequence: TGCGCCAGCAGCTCTGGCGGGGGACTGACAGATACGCAGTATTTT. Translated: CASSSGGGLTDTQYF.

This chain joins TRBV4-3 and TRBJ2-7; maybe TRBD1 (6 bases). From germline, CDR1 is LGHNA and CDR2 YSLEER. The length of the CDR3 is 15 residues. Trimming shortened V by 0 bases and J by 4 bases, and 13 bases separated the two germline ends. As DNA, the CDR3 is TGCGCCAGCAGCCAAGATAGGGGGACCTCTTACGAGCAGTACTTC. It is translated as CASSQDRGTSYEQYF.

A single count supports this clone. The rearrangement uses TRBV19 and TRBJ1-2; perhaps TRBD1 as D (6 bases). V was shortened by 0 bases and J by 6 bases, with 11 bases between the two germline ends. Germline loops: CDR1 LNHDA, CDR2 SQIVND (reference sequence). The length of the CDR3 is 14 residues. The CDR3 loop reads CASSIDGQTDGYTF. CDR3 in DNA: TGTGCCAGTAGTATAGACGGACAGACGGATGGCTACACCTTC.

The J gene is TRBJ2-7, the V gene TRBV11-2; D ambiguous. Between the trimmed V and J ends, which lost 3 bases and 1 base, there was a span of 10 bases. The germline CDR1 and CDR2 sequences are SGHAT and FQNNGV. The CDR3 loop spans 14 amino acids. CDR3 sequence: CASSFPSPSYEQYF. In DNA form, the CDR3 reads TGTGCCAGCAGCTTTCCCAGTCCATCCTACGAGCAGTACTTC.

The V gene is TRBV6-5, the J gene TRBJ1-1; D perhaps matches TRBD1 (5 bases). This CDR3 contains 14 residues. V was trimmed by 4 bases and J by 4 bases, leaving 13 bases between them. The germline V gene has CDR1 MNHEY and CDR2 SVGAGI. CDR3 amino acids: CASSLQGLGTEAFF. The DNA of the CDR3 is TGTGCCAGCAGTTTGCAGGGATTGGGCACTGAAGCTTTCTTT.

The chain couples TRBV2 to TRBJ1-4, with D unresolved. The germline V and J ends were trimmed by 6 bases and 8 bases, with 16 bases remaining between them. CDR1 and CDR2 from the germline V gene are SNHLY and FYNNEI. The CDR3 contains 14 residues. The CDR3 protein is CASRTGVFEEKLFF. CDR3 in DNA: TGTGCCAGCAGGACGGGAGTGTTCGAGGAAAAACTGTTTTTT.

CDR3 coding DNA: TGTGCCTGGAGTGTAAGCAGGGAGGGTTCACCCCTCCACTTT. Amino acid sequence: CAWSVSREGSPLHF. This sequence joins TRBV30 and TRBJ1-6; a weak D match, TRBD1 (5 bases). Germline loops: CDR1 GTSNPN, CDR2 SVGIG (reference sequence). V lost 0 bases, J lost 9 bases, and 12 bases lay in between. This CDR3 region has 14 residues.

The chain employs TRBV19 and TRBJ1-5; 11 bases line up with TRBD1. Germline loops: CDR1 LNHDA, CDR2 SQIVND (reference sequence). This CDR3 is built from 15 residues. The trim removed 5 bases at V and 6 bases at J, leaving 6 bases unmatched. The CDR3 region has the DNA TGTGCCAGTAGTTCATCGGGACAGGGGGGTCAGCCCCAGCATTTT. This sequence encodes CASSSSGQGGQPQHF.

The chain employs TRBV19 and TRBJ1-4; D remains ambiguous. Looked up from germline, CDR1 is LNHDA and CDR2 is SQIVND (reference sequence). Trimming took off 6 bases at V and 8 bases at J, with 16 bases between the two ends. The CDR3 has 14 amino acids. CDR3 sequence: CASREWRKREKLFF. CDR3 bases: TGTGCCAGTAGGGAGTGGAGAAAAAGGGAAAAACTGTTTTTT.

The chain uses TRBV7-2 and TRBJ1-5, with 7 nucleotides matching TRBD1. CDR1 and CDR2 from the germline V gene are SGHTA and FQGNSA. Unmatched junction bases numbered 10, after V lost 5 bases and J lost 9 bases. This CDR3 region has 14 residues. As DNA, the CDR3 is TGTGCCAGCAGCCCTCGGGACAGTCTATGGCCCCAGCATTTT. Amino acids: CASSPRDSLWPQHF.

The rearrangement joins TRBV18 to TRBJ1-3; 7 bases are shared with TRBD1. With 3 bases clipped from V and 0 bases from J, the junction kept 2 bases outside the gene matches. The CDR3 extends over 15 amino acids. From germline, CDR1 is KGHSH and CDR2 LQKENI. The CDR3 sequence is CASSPDRSSGNTIYF. The CDR3 DNA follows: TGTGCCAGCTCACCGGACAGGAGCTCTGGAAACACCATATATTTT.

CDR3 in amino acids: CASSPMETGRNTIYF. CDR3 bases: TGTGCCAGCTCACCGATGGAAACAGGGCGAAACACCATATATTTT. The chain combines TRBV18 with TRBJ1-3, with D perhaps TRBD1 (6 bases). CDR3 length equals 15 residues. Germline values: CDR1 KGHSH, CDR2 LQKENI. Trimming removed 3 bases at V and 5 bases at J, with 14 bases between.

J is TRBJ2-3 and V is TRBV24-1; 8 positions match TRBD1. The trim removed 9 bases at V and 0 bases at J, leaving 4 bases unmatched. This CDR3 is built from 14 residues. Germline V CDR1 and CDR2: KGHDR, SFDVKD. As DNA, the CDR3 is TGTGCCACCGGACAGGGCTACAGCACAGATACGCAGTATTTT. It translates to CATGQGYSTDTQYF.

This clone was observed a handful of times. V is TRBV30 and J is TRBJ1-5; D not certain. The CDR3 has 13 amino acids. Trimming removed 5 bases at V and 3 bases at J, with 11 bases between. Germline-derived CDR1 and CDR2 are GTSNPN and SVGIG (reference sequence). CDR3 sequence reads: CAWGPGSNQPQHF. CDR3 coding DNA: TGTGCCTGGGGCCCGGGATCCAATCAGCCCCAGCATTTT.

This chain uses TRBV14 with TRBJ2-7; TRBD2 matches at 11 bases. There are 17 residues in the CDR3. The junction had 11 bases not matched to a gene; V was cut back by 1 base and J by 6 bases. Germline V gene sequence: CDR1 SGHDN, CDR2 FVKESK. The CDR3 bases are TGTGCCAGCAGCCAAGGCTTAGCGGGGGGGCCGGTTGGCGAGCAGTACTTC. Its protein is CASSQGLAGGPVGEQYF.

This clone was seen once. The J gene is TRBJ2-5, the V gene TRBV5-1; TRBD1 aligns across 7 bases. J was trimmed by 2 bases and V by 4 bases; bases with no gene match: 5. Germline V gene lookup returns CDR1 SGHRS and CDR2 YFSETQ. CDR3 size: 14 residues. The CDR3 DNA reads TGCGCCAGCAGCCCCGGGACAGCTCAAGAGACCCAGTACTTC. This gives the protein CASSPGTAQETQYF.

This sequence joins TRBV6-2 or TRBV6-3 and TRBJ2-7; 7 bases match TRBD1. The CDR3 is 15 amino acids. Germline CDR1 is MNHEY and CDR2 is SVGEGT. Trimming took 0 bases from V and 3 from J; bases not matched to a gene: 5. The CDR3 nucleotides read TGTGCCAGCAGTTACTCGAGGGGGCAGGGCTACGAGCAGTACTTC. It codes for CASSYSRGQGYEQYF.

This CDR3 is CASSLGTGEGETQYF. The CDR3 DNA is TGTGCCAGCAGCCTAGGTACAGGGGAAGGCGAGACCCAGTACTTC. The J gene is TRBJ2-5, the V gene TRBV9; TRBD1 matches 7 bases. The CDR3 is 15 residues long. Germline V gene sequence: CDR1 SGDLS, CDR2 YYNGEE. The V gene end was trimmed by 4 bases and the J gene end by 5 bases; junction bases not matched to a gene: 11.

The genes are TRBV9 and TRBJ1-6, with TRBD1 matching over 9 bases. The CDR3 extends over 15 amino acids. Per germline, CDR1 SGDLS and CDR2 YYNGEE. Trimming cost V 3 bases and J 9 bases; bases outside gene matches: 7. The CDR3 here is CASSASGTGSSPLHF. For the CDR3, the DNA is TGTGCCAGCAGCGCCTCCGGGACAGGGTCTTCACCCCTCCACTTT.

The CDR3 DNA reads as TGTGCCAGCAGTAAGACGGGGGATAGTGAGCAGTTCTTC. The encoded protein is CASSKTGDSEQFF. The rearrangement links TRBV12-3 or TRBV12-4 to TRBJ2-1; D is perhaps TRBD2 (6 bases). Trimming pared 5 bases from V and 9 bases from J, leaving 14 bases between. This CDR3 is 13 amino acids long.